The 8 T cell receptor beta chains below come from one sample, sequenced in a study of T cell repertoires and HLA-DP antigens. TCRdb keeps only in-frame clones here, not all; method: immunoSEQ multiplex PCR. The sample includes roughly 1,200 clones, 70% to 80% of them seen just once. After approximately 16 days, CD4+ cells were restimulated approximately a day with the same allogeneic DPB1. HeLa stimulator cells carried retrovirally transduced HLA-DPA1/DPB1, HLA-DM, invariant chain and CD80. The sequencing input was CD137- CD4+ T cells from cultured PBMCs. All receptors come from a man in his 60s in good health and CMV-seronegative.

This clone came up once. The chain couples TRBV6-1 to TRBJ2-7; D assignment may be TRBD1 or TRBD2 (5 bases each). Between the trimmed V and J ends, which lost 6 bases and 0 bases, there was a span of 9 bases. This CDR3 is 13 amino acids long. Germline CDR1 reads MNHNS; CDR2 reads SASEGT. DNA for the CDR3: TGTGCCAGCAGGACCGGGACCTCCTACGAGCAGTACGTC. Protein sequence: CASRTGTSYEQYV.

This sequence joins TRBV19 and TRBJ1-5, with 9 bases matching TRBD1. This CDR3 is 16 amino acids long. The J segment lost 1 base and the V segment lost 5 bases, leaving 6 bases of the junction unmatched. Germline V CDR1 and CDR2: LNHDA, SQIVND (reference sequence). CDR3: CASSPGTGRSNQPQHF. CDR3 bases: TGTGCCAGTAGTCCTGGGACAGGGAGAAGCAATCAGCCCCAGCATTTT.

The chain employs TRBV2 and TRBJ2-2, with TRBD2 matching over 14 bases. Losses at the gene ends were 6 bases for V and 4 bases for J; bases not matched to a gene: 10. Germline V gene sequence: CDR1 SNHLY, CDR2 FYNNEI. The CDR3 sequence is 18 residues long. CDR3 loop: CASRGRLAGGMSTGELFF. CDR3 nucleotide sequence: TGTGCCAGCAGAGGCCGACTAGCGGGGGGGATGTCCACCGGGGAGCTGTTTTTT.

The chain uses TRBV11-3 and TRBJ2-6, with no clear D. V lost 5 bases and J 5 bases, leaving 13 bases between the germline ends. CDR3 length: 15 amino acids. CDR1 is SGHNT and CDR2 is YENEEA in the germline V gene. This CDR3 is CASSPGGPRANVLTF. In DNA, the CDR3 is TGTGCCAGCAGCCCCGGCGGCCCTCGGGCCAACGTCCTGACTTTC.

This clone has more than one count but fewer than ten. V and J are TRBV2 and TRBJ2-3; TRBD1 matches 9 bases. CDR3 size: 14 residues. Germline assignment: CDR1 SNHLY and CDR2 FYNNEI. V gave up 5 bases and J gave up 3 bases; unmatched junction bases: 3. CDR3 amino acids: CASSKGQGTDTQYF. CDR3 in DNA: TGTGCCAGCAGTAAGGGACAGGGTACAGATACGCAGTATTTT.

This chain connects TRBV6-5 to TRBJ2-3; D gene unclear. This CDR3 contains 13 residues. V lost 5 bases, J lost 2 bases, and 8 bases lay in between. CDR1 and CDR2 (germline): MNHEY, SVGAGI. The CDR3 region has the DNA TGTGCCAGCAGTAAGAGACCCACAGATACGCAGTATTTT. It is translated as CASSKRPTDTQYF.

This clone was seen just once. V and J are TRBV15 and TRBJ1-1; D remains unclear. Germline CDR1 is LNHNV and CDR2 is YYDKDF (reference sequence). The CDR3 spans 14 residues. V lost 3 bases, J lost 2 bases, and 10 bases lay in between. The CDR3 loop reads CATSSRHLNTEAFF. CDR3 nucleotides: TGTGCCACCAGCAGCAGACACCTCAACACTGAAGCTTTCTTT.

The chain recombines TRBV6-5 with TRBJ1-6; a weak D match, TRBD1 (5 bases). Germline V CDR1 and CDR2: MNHEY, SVGAGI. V lost 6 bases, J lost 9 bases, and 18 bases lay in between. The CDR3 length is 15 residues. The CDR3 DNA follows: TGTGCCAGCAGCCGAACTCGGGGCAATTCTTCACCCCTCCACTTT. Translated, it gives CASSRTRGNSSPLHF.